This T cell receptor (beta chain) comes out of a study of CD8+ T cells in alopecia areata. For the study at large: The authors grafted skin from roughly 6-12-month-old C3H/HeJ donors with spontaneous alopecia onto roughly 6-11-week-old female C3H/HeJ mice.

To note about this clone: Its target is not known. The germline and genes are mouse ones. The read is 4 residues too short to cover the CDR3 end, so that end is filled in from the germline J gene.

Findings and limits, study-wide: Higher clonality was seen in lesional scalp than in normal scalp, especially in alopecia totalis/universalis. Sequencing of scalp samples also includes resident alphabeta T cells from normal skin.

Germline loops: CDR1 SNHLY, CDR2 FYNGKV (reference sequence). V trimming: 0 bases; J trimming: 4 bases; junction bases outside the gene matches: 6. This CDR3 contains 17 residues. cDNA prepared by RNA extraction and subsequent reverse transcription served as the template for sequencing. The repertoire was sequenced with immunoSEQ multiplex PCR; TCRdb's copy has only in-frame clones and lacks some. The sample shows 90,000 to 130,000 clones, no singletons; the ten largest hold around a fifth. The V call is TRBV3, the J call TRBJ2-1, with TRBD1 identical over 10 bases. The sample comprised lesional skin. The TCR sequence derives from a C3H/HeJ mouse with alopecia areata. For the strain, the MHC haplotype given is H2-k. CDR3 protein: CASSLAAPGQGYAEQFF. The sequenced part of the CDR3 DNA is TGTGCCAGCAGCTTAGCGGCCCCGGGACAGGGGTATGCT.